The rows below give T cell receptor beta chains drawn from one sample of a study of blood T cell repertoires in COVID-19. The protocol was immunoSEQ multiplex PCR, while the TCRdb copy is restricted to in-frame clones and leaves out a portion. Of 180,000 or so clones listed, roughly 90% are singletons. The sequencing sample was made of PBMCs or T cells enriched from blood (not recorded which). The receptors come from a woman aged 18-29 years who had recovered from COVID-19. Each CDR3 is given with its conserved first and last residue. The D gene is left open where the match is weak. A row's size may be missing; if present it is once, few, many or a size class.

v_call: TRBV2
j_call: TRBJ2-3
d_call: TRBD2
clone_size: NA
cdr3_aa: CASKLAGGTDTQYF
cdr3_nt: TGTGCCAGCAAGTTAGCGGGGGGCACAGATACGCAGTATTTT

v_call: TRBV9
j_call: TRBJ2-1
d_call: TRBD2
clone_size: NA
cdr3_aa: CASRELAGGGEQFF
cdr3_nt: TGTGCCAGCAGAGAACTAGCGGGAGGGGGTGAGCAGTTCTTC

v_call: TRBV2
j_call: TRBJ1-2
d_call: NA
clone_size: NA
cdr3_aa: CASKERPNYGYTF
cdr3_nt: TGTGCCAGCAAGGAGCGACCTAACTATGGCTACACCTTC

v_call: TRBV28
j_call: TRBJ1-5
d_call: TRBD1
clone_size: once
cdr3_aa: CASSLSAAGGDLRINQPQHF
cdr3_nt: TGTGCCAGCAGTTTATCTGCGGCAGGGGGCGATCTTAGGATCAATCAGCCCCAGCATTTT

v_call: TRBV19
j_call: TRBJ1-1
d_call: NA
clone_size: NA
cdr3_aa: CASSIRAGTEAFF
cdr3_nt: TGTGCCAGTAGTATAAGGGCGGGGACTGAAGCTTTCTTT

v_call: TRBV7-8
j_call: TRBJ2-7
d_call: TRBD2
clone_size: NA
cdr3_aa: CASSQDGLAVDEQYF
cdr3_nt: TGTGCCAGCAGCCAAGACGGACTAGCGGTCGACGAGCAGTACTTC

v_call: TRBV5-6
j_call: TRBJ1-5
d_call: NA
clone_size: NA
cdr3_aa: CASSLGTGIGNQPQHF
cdr3_nt: TGTGCCAGCAGCTTGGGAACGGGAATTGGGAATCAGCCCCAGCATTTT

v_call: TRBV18
j_call: TRBJ1-1
d_call: NA
clone_size: NA
cdr3_aa: CASSPPGGGAFF
cdr3_nt: TGTGCCAGCTCACCACCAGGGGGGGGAGCTTTCTTT

v_call: TRBV2
j_call: TRBJ1-1
d_call: NA
clone_size: few
cdr3_aa: CASSQGRNTEAFF
cdr3_nt: TGTGCCAGCAGTCAGGGCAGGAACACTGAAGCTTTCTTT

v_call: TRBV4-1
j_call: TRBJ1-6
d_call: NA
clone_size: few
cdr3_aa: CASSQFSHISNSPLHF
cdr3_nt: TGCGCCAGCAGCCAATTCTCCCACATCTCCAATTCACCCCTCCACTTT

v_call: TRBV7-8
j_call: TRBJ1-6
d_call: NA
clone_size: NA
cdr3_aa: CASSLRGAASSYNSPLHF
cdr3_nt: TGTGCCAGCAGCTTACGGGGGGCCGCCAGCTCCTATAATTCACCCCTCCACTTT

v_call: TRBV6-5
j_call: TRBJ1-1
d_call: NA
clone_size: NA
cdr3_aa: CASSSGMGHTEAFF
cdr3_nt: TGTGCCAGCAGTTCCGGTATGGGCCACACTGAAGCTTTCTTT

v_call: TRBV5-6
j_call: TRBJ1-2
d_call: NA
clone_size: NA
cdr3_aa: CASSPALGQINYGYTF
cdr3_nt: TGTGCCAGCAGTCCAGCCCTCGGACAGATTAACTATGGCTACACCTTC

v_call: TRBV27
j_call: TRBJ2-7
d_call: TRBD1
clone_size: NA
cdr3_aa: CASSLRGRGIYEQYF
cdr3_nt: TGTGCCAGCAGTTTAAGGGGGCGCGGTATCTACGAGCAGTACTTC

v_call: TRBV15
j_call: TRBJ1-5
d_call: TRBD1
clone_size: NA
cdr3_aa: CATSTRKGTAINQPQHF
cdr3_nt: TGTGCCACCAGCACCCGGAAGGGGACAGCTATTAATCAGCCCCAGCATTTT

v_call: TRBV12-3/TRBV12-4
j_call: TRBJ1-1
d_call: NA
clone_size: NA
cdr3_aa: CASTRGGNTEAFF
cdr3_nt: TGTGCCAGCACCAGAGGGGGGAACACTGAAGCTTTCTTT

v_call: TRBV4-3
j_call: TRBJ1-4
d_call: NA
clone_size: NA
cdr3_aa: CASSQDSRTNEKLFF
cdr3_nt: TGCGCCAGCAGCCAAGATAGCCGAACTAATGAAAAACTGTTTTTT

v_call: TRBV7-2
j_call: TRBJ1-6
d_call: NA
clone_size: NA
cdr3_aa: CASTTSSSYNSPLHF
cdr3_nt: TGTGCCAGCACCACCTCGAGCTCCTATAATTCACCCCTCCACTTT

v_call: TRBV6-5
j_call: TRBJ2-7
d_call: TRBD2
clone_size: NA
cdr3_aa: CASSYFSGNTYEQYF
cdr3_nt: TGTGCCAGCAGCTACTTTAGCGGGAACACCTACGAGCAGTACTTC

v_call: TRBV19
j_call: TRBJ1-2
d_call: NA
clone_size: NA
cdr3_aa: CASHPIQAGAYNYGYTF
cdr3_nt: TGTGCCAGTCACCCTATCCAGGCAGGGGCCTATAACTATGGCTACACCTTC

v_call: TRBV5-6
j_call: TRBJ2-1
d_call: TRBD2
clone_size: once
cdr3_aa: CASSLFRLAGAGATGEQFF
cdr3_nt: TGTGCCAGCAGCTTGTTCAGACTAGCGGGAGCGGGGGCCACGGGCGAGCAGTTCTTC

v_call: TRBV30
j_call: TRBJ1-5
d_call: NA
clone_size: NA
cdr3_aa: CAWDNGQYSNQPQHF
cdr3_nt: TGTGCCTGGGATAACGGTCAATATAGCAATCAGCCCCAGCATTTT

v_call: TRBV4-1
j_call: TRBJ2-7
d_call: TRBD2
clone_size: few
cdr3_aa: CASSQVFSGRNEQYF
cdr3_nt: TGCGCCAGCAGCCAAGTTTTTAGCGGGAGGAACGAGCAGTACTTC

v_call: TRBV11-2
j_call: TRBJ2-1
d_call: TRBD2
clone_size: NA
cdr3_aa: CASSFMGTSLGQFF
cdr3_nt: TGTGCCAGCAGCTTTATGGGGACTAGCTTAGGTCAGTTCTTC

v_call: TRBV5-5
j_call: TRBJ1-6
d_call: NA
clone_size: NA
cdr3_aa: CASSFRDSYNSPLHF
cdr3_nt: TGTGCCAGCAGCTTCCGGGACTCCTATAATTCACCCCTCCACTTT

v_call: TRBV27
j_call: TRBJ2-5
d_call: TRBD1
clone_size: once
cdr3_aa: CASSRQARGETQYF
cdr3_nt: TGTGCCAGCAGCCGGCAGGCCAGGGGGGAGACCCAGTACTTC

v_call: TRBV5-5
j_call: TRBJ2-1
d_call: TRBD2
clone_size: NA
cdr3_aa: CASSLGVAGGNEQFF
cdr3_nt: TGTGCCAGCAGCTTGGGGGTAGCGGGAGGGAATGAGCAGTTCTTC

v_call: TRBV9
j_call: TRBJ2-6
d_call: NA
clone_size: once
cdr3_aa: CASSVDGQVANVLTF
cdr3_nt: TGTGCCAGCAGCGTAGATGGCCAAGTGGCCAACGTCCTGACTTTC

v_call: TRBV28
j_call: TRBJ2-5
d_call: NA
clone_size: NA
cdr3_aa: CASVLSGQETQYF
cdr3_nt: TGTGCCAGTGTACTTAGCGGTCAAGAGACCCAGTACTTC

v_call: TRBV6-4
j_call: TRBJ2-1
d_call: TRBD1
clone_size: NA
cdr3_aa: CASRNRGTNEQFF
cdr3_nt: TGTGCCAGCAGGAACAGGGGGACTAATGAGCAGTTCTTC

v_call: TRBV21-1
j_call: TRBJ2-3
d_call: NA
clone_size: NA
cdr3_aa: CASSNPGLSTDTQYF
cdr3_nt: TGTGCCAGCAGCAATCCGGGACTCAGCACAGATACGCAGTATTTT

v_call: TRBV5-4
j_call: TRBJ1-5
d_call: NA
clone_size: NA
cdr3_aa: CASSLVSVVQGNQPQHF
cdr3_nt: TGTGCCAGCAGCTTGGTATCGGTGGTACAGGGCAATCAGCCCCAGCATTTT

v_call: TRBV7-2
j_call: TRBJ2-6
d_call: TRBD1
clone_size: NA
cdr3_aa: CASTVRGTGGSGANVLTF
cdr3_nt: TGTGCCAGCACCGTCCGGGGGACAGGGGGTTCTGGGGCCAACGTCCTGACTTTC

v_call: TRBV27
j_call: TRBJ2-1
d_call: NA
clone_size: once
cdr3_aa: CASRITRAEQFF
cdr3_nt: TGTGCCAGCAGAATAACTAGGGCTGAGCAGTTCTTC

v_call: TRBV3-1/TRBV3-2
j_call: TRBJ2-5
d_call: NA
clone_size: NA
cdr3_aa: CASSTQEETQYF
cdr3_nt: TGTGCCAGCAGCACACAGGAAGAGACCCAGTACTTC

v_call: TRBV5-1
j_call: TRBJ2-2
d_call: TRBD1
clone_size: NA
cdr3_aa: CASSIGQGWTGELFF
cdr3_nt: TGCGCCAGCAGCATCGGACAGGGTTGGACCGGGGAGCTGTTTTTT

v_call: TRBV9
j_call: TRBJ2-7
d_call: TRBD2
clone_size: NA
cdr3_aa: CASSAGTISYEQYF
cdr3_nt: TGTGCCAGCAGCGCCGGGACTATCTCCTACGAGCAGTACTTC

v_call: TRBV2
j_call: TRBJ1-6
d_call: NA
clone_size: NA
cdr3_aa: CASKSSSYNSPLHF
cdr3_nt: TGTGCCAGCAAATCGTCCTCCTATAATTCACCCCTCCACTTT

v_call: TRBV11-2
j_call: TRBJ2-7
d_call: TRBD2
clone_size: NA
cdr3_aa: CASSPHSGLAGGFYEQYF
cdr3_nt: TGTGCCAGCAGCCCGCATTCGGGGCTAGCGGGAGGATTCTACGAGCAGTACTTC

v_call: TRBV5-1
j_call: TRBJ1-1
d_call: NA
clone_size: NA
cdr3_aa: CASSLEGLSTEAFF
cdr3_nt: TGCGCCAGCAGCTTGGAGGGGTTGAGCACTGAAGCTTTCTTT

v_call: TRBV27
j_call: TRBJ2-7
d_call: TRBD2
clone_size: NA
cdr3_aa: CASSPGLAGFEQYF
cdr3_nt: TGTGCCAGCAGCCCGGGACTAGCGGGATTTGAGCAGTACTTC

v_call: TRBV11-2
j_call: TRBJ2-5
d_call: NA
clone_size: NA
cdr3_aa: CASSPRTVETQYF
cdr3_nt: TGTGCCAGCAGCCCCCGGACAGTAGAGACCCAGTACTTC

v_call: TRBV28
j_call: TRBJ1-5
d_call: TRBD1
clone_size: NA
cdr3_aa: CASSPGQGNQPQHF
cdr3_nt: TGTGCCAGCAGCCCCGGACAGGGGAATCAGCCCCAGCATTTT

v_call: TRBV29-1
j_call: TRBJ2-5
d_call: TRBD1
clone_size: NA
cdr3_aa: CSVGQIQETQYF
cdr3_nt: TGCAGCGTGGGACAGATCCAAGAGACCCAGTACTTC

v_call: TRBV19
j_call: TRBJ1-6
d_call: TRBD1
clone_size: NA
cdr3_aa: CASSGQNSPLHF
cdr3_nt: TGTGCCAGCTCGGGACAGAATTCACCCCTCCACTTT

v_call: TRBV28
j_call: TRBJ2-7
d_call: TRBD1
clone_size: NA
cdr3_aa: CASSTGQGLSYF
cdr3_nt: TGTGCCAGCAGTACAGGACAGGGTCTCTCGTACTTC

v_call: TRBV7-8
j_call: TRBJ2-3
d_call: NA
clone_size: NA
cdr3_aa: CASSLVADTQYF
cdr3_nt: TGTGCCAGCAGCTTAGTCGCAGATACGCAGTATTTT

v_call: TRBV27
j_call: TRBJ2-3
d_call: NA
clone_size: NA
cdr3_aa: CASSFSAGSTDTQYF
cdr3_nt: TGTGCCAGCAGTTTCTCAGCGGGTAGCACAGATACGCAGTATTTT

v_call: TRBV5-4
j_call: TRBJ2-7
d_call: NA
clone_size: once
cdr3_aa: CASRSERESSYEQYF
cdr3_nt: TGTGCCAGCAGATCGGAACGGGAGAGCTCCTACGAGCAGTACTTC

v_call: TRBV7-3
j_call: TRBJ1-1
d_call: NA
clone_size: NA
cdr3_aa: CASSSGVRGEAFF
cdr3_nt: TGTGCCAGCAGCTCGGGGGTCCGGGGAGAAGCTTTCTTT

v_call: TRBV6-2/TRBV6-3
j_call: TRBJ2-3
d_call: TRBD2
clone_size: NA
cdr3_aa: CASSYGGADTQYF
cdr3_nt: TGTGCCAGCAGTTACGGGGGGGCAGATACGCAGTATTTT

v_call: TRBV7-2
j_call: TRBJ2-7
d_call: NA
clone_size: once
cdr3_aa: CASSTGSRMREQYF
cdr3_nt: TGTGCCAGCAGCACTGGTAGTAGAATGCGAGAGCAGTACTTC

v_call: TRBV7-9
j_call: TRBJ1-5
d_call: TRBD1
clone_size: NA
cdr3_aa: CASSNWDRGFQPQHF
cdr3_nt: TGTGCCAGCAGCAATTGGGACAGGGGGTTTCAGCCCCAGCATTTT

v_call: TRBV28
j_call: TRBJ2-2
d_call: NA
clone_size: NA
cdr3_aa: CASGNPWGELFF
cdr3_nt: TGTGCCAGCGGCAACCCTTGGGGGGAGCTGTTTTTT

v_call: TRBV7-2
j_call: TRBJ2-2
d_call: NA
clone_size: NA
cdr3_aa: CASSRQWSTGELFF
cdr3_nt: TGTGCCAGCAGCCGGCAATGGAGCACCGGGGAGCTGTTTTTT

v_call: TRBV5-1
j_call: TRBJ1-3
d_call: TRBD1
clone_size: NA
cdr3_aa: CASRPGQGIGNTIYF
cdr3_nt: TGCGCCAGCAGACCGGGACAGGGGATCGGAAACACCATATATTTT

v_call: TRBV2
j_call: TRBJ2-7
d_call: NA
clone_size: NA
cdr3_aa: CASLLESQTYEQYF
cdr3_nt: TGTGCCTCATTGTTGGAGAGTCAGACCTACGAGCAGTACTTC

v_call: TRBV15
j_call: TRBJ2-7
d_call: TRBD2
clone_size: NA
cdr3_aa: CATSRDGASGRGGNYEQYF
cdr3_nt: TGTGCCACCAGCAGAGATGGCGCTAGCGGGAGGGGAGGCAACTACGAGCAGTACTTC

v_call: TRBV3-1/TRBV3-2
j_call: TRBJ2-7
d_call: NA
clone_size: NA
cdr3_aa: CASSHYNEQYF
cdr3_nt: TGTGCCAGCAGCCATTACAACGAGCAGTACTTC